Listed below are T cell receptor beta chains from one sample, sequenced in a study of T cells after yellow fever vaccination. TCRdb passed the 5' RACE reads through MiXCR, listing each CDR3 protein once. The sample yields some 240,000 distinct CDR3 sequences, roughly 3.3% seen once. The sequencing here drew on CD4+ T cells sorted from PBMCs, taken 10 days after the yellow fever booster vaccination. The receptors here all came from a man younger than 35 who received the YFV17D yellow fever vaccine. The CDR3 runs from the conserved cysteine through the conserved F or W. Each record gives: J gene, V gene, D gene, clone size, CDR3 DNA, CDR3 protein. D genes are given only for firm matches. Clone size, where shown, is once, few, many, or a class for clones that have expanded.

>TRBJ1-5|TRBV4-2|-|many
TGTGCCAGCAGCCCCTCGGGGGAAGGCAATCAGCCCCAGCATTTT
CASSPSGEGNQPQHF
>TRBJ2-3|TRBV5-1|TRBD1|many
TGCGCCAGCAGCGAGGCCAGGGGGCGCGATACGCAGTATTTT
CASSEARGRDTQYF
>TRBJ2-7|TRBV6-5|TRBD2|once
TGTGCCAGCAGTGGGAGGGAGTCCTACGAGCAGTACTTC
CASSGRESYEQYF
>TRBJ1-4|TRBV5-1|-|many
TGCGCCAGCAGCTTGGCACAGTGGGGTGAAAAACTGTTTTTT
CASSLAQWGEKLFF
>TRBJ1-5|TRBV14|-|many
TGTGCCAGCAGCCCCGGGGGGGCCCACAATCAGCCCCAGCATTTT
CASSPGGAHNQPQHF
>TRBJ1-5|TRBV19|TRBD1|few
TGTGCCAGTAGCCGGACAGGGCGAGCCTATAGCAATCAGCCCCAGCATTTT
CASSRTGRAYSNQPQHF
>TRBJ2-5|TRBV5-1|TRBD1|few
TGCGCCAGCAGCACCGGACAGGACCGGGAGACCCAGTACTTC
CASSTGQDRETQYF
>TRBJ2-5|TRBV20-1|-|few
TGCAGTGCTAGAGACAGGCTAGTACAAGAGACCCAGTACTTC
CSARDRLVQETQYF
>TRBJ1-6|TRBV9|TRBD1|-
TGTGCCAGCAGCAGATATCCGGGACAGGGGAGGAGTAATTCACCCCTCCACTTT
CASSRYPGQGRSNSPLHF
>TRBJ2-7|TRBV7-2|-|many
TGTGCCAGCAGCTTAGCTGGACGGGGGATCTCCTACGAGCAGTACTTC
CASSLAGRGISYEQYF
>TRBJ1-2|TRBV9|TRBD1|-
TGTGCCAGCAGCCCAGATGGGACAGTATCCTATGGCTACACCTTC
CASSPDGTVSYGYTF
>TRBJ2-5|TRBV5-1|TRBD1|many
TGCGCCAGCAGCTTGCCGGGACAGGGGGAGACCCAGTACTTC
CASSLPGQGETQYF
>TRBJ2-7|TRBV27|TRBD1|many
TGTGCCAGCAGTTCACAACACGGCAGGGGGCGTCACGAGCAGTACTTC
CASSSQHGRGRHEQYF
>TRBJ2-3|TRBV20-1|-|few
TGCAGTGCTAGTATACCCCTTGGCACAGATACGCAGTATTTT
CSASIPLGTDTQYF
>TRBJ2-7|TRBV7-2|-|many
TGTGCCAGCAGCTCAGGGGGGCTCTACGAGCAGTACTTC
CASSSGGLYEQYF
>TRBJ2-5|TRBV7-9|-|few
TGTGCCAGCAGCTTATATAGGGGAGGAGAGACCCAGTACTTC
CASSLYRGGETQYF
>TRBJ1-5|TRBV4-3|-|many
TGCGCCAGCAGCCAGAAGAGGGGTAGTAATCAGCCCCAGCATTTT
CASSQKRGSNQPQHF
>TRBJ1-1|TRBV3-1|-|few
TGTGCCAGCAGTCTTTCGACAGACATGAACACTGAAGCTTTCTTT
CASSLSTDMNTEAFF
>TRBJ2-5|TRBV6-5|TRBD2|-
TGTGCCAGCAGCCAGGGACTAGGAACACTAGAGACCCAGTACTTC
CASSQGLGTLETQYF
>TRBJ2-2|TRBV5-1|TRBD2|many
TGCGCCAGCAGCTGGGGGGGTCGCACCGGGGAGCTGTTTTTT
CASSWGGRTGELFF
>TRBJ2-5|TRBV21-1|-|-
TGTGCCAGCAGATGGTGCGGGACTAGCGGGAGGTACCAAGAGACCCAGTACTTC
CASRWCGTSGRYQETQYF
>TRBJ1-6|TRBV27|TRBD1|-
TGTGCCAGCAGACGACAGGGGAGTTCACCCCTCCACTTT
CASRRQGSSPLHF
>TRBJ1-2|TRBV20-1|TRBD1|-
TGCAGTGCTAGTCCTAAAAGGCAGGGGGCCTATGGCTACACCTTC
CSASPKRQGAYGYTF
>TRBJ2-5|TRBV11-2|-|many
TGTGCCAGCAGCGGAGCTACGGTGGGGGAGACCCAGTACTTC
CASSGATVGETQYF
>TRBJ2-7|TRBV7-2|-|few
TGTGCCAGCAGCCCATGGCAAAGCGGGTCATCCTACGAGCAGTACTTC
CASSPWQSGSSYEQYF
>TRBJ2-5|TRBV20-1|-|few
TGCAGTGCCCCGGAGCCGGGACACCTAATCCAAGAGACCCAGTACTTC
CSAPEPGHLIQETQYF
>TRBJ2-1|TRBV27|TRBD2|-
TGTGCCAGCAGTTTATACCTCGGGGGGGGTGAGCAGTTCTTC
CASSLYLGGGEQFF
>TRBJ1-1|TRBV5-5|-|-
TGTGCCAGCCACCCCCCGGCAAGATTGAACACTGAAGCTTTCTTT
CASHPPARLNTEAFF
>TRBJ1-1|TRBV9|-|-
TGTGCCAGCGGCCGGGGCGGGGCGGTCACTGAAGCTTTCTTT
CASGRGGAVTEAFF
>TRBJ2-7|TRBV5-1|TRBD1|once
TGCGCCAGCAGCTTTTGGACAGGGCGATCCTACGAGCAGTACTTC
CASSFWTGRSYEQYF
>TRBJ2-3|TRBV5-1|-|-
TGCGCCACGGCCAACCGGAGCACAGATACGCAGTATTTT
CATANRSTDTQYF
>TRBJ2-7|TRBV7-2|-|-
TGTGCCAGCAGCTCCGGACCGTCAATTGCCTACGAGCAGTACTTC
CASSSGPSIAYEQYF
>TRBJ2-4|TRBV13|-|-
TGTGCCAGCAGCCTGGGCCTCTCAGAACTGAACATTCAGTACTTC
CASSLGLSELNIQYF
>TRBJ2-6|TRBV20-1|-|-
TGCAGTGCTAGTAGGGTCCCTGGGGCCAACGTCCTGACTTTC
CSASRVPGANVLTF
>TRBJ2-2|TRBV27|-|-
TGTGCCAGCAGTTTAAGGGGAACCAACACCGGGGAGCTGTTTTTT
CASSLRGTNTGELFF
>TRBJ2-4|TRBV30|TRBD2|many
TGTGCCTCTCTCCGGGGGGAAAACATTCAGTACTTC
CASLRGENIQYF
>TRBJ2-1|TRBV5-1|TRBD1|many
TGCGCCAGCAGCCCGGGACAGAACTACAATGAGCAGTTCTTC
CASSPGQNYNEQFF
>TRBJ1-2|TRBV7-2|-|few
TGTGCCAGCAGCTTCAAAGGGTCGGGGGATGGCTACACCTTC
CASSFKGSGDGYTF
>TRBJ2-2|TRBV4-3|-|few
TGCGCCAGCAGCCAGGCCCCCAGGACCGGGGAGCTGTTTTTT
CASSQAPRTGELFF
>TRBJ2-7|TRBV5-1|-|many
TGCGCCAGCAGCTTCGAGGGCAACTCCTACGAGCAGTACTTC
CASSFEGNSYEQYF